This T cell receptor (beta chain) was identified during a study of monozygotic twins with inflammatory bowel disease. Reprocessing the 5' RACE reads, TCRdb reports a single entry for every CDR3 protein and omits DNA. The sample holds roughly 330,000 distinct CDR3 sequences. A note on this clonotype: What it binds is unknown.

Study-wide findings and caveats: Since immunosuppressive treatments differed, patient repertoires may have gained added variability.

Sequencing was carried out using blood. The source of this sequence is a human donor with ulcerative colitis or Crohn's disease, or a healthy co-twin of an affected twin (not recorded which).

The CDR3 spells CSVTGAGATSYNEQFF. The chain joins TRBV29-1 to TRBJ2-1; TCRdb gives TRBD2 as the D gene, but with no DNA this cannot be confirmed. Looked up from germline, CDR1 is SQVTM and CDR2 is ANQGSEA. The CDR3 is 16 residues long.